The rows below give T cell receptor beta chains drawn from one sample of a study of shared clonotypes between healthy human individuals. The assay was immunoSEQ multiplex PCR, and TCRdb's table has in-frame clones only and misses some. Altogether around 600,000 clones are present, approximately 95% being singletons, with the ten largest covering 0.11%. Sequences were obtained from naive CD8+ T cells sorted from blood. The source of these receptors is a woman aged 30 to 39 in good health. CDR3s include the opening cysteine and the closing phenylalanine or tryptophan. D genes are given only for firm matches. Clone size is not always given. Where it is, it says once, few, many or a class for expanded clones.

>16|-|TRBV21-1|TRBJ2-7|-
TGTGCCAGCAGCAAAGGGACGAGACTGCACTCCTACGAGCAGTACTTC
CASSKGTRLHSYEQYF
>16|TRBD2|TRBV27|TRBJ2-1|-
TGTGCCAGCAGTTTACTAGCGGGAGGGCCCTCGAATGAGCAGTTCTTC
CASSLLAGGPSNEQFF
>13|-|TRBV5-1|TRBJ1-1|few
TGCGCCAGCAGCGTCCCAGGGAACACTGAAGCTTTCTTT
CASSVPGNTEAFF
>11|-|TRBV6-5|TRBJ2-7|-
TGTGCCAGCATTCAGATTAACGAGCAGTACTTC
CASIQINEQYF
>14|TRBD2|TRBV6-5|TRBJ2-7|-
TGTGCCAGCAGTCCACTAGCGGGAGGGCTTGAGCAGTACTTC
CASSPLAGGLEQYF
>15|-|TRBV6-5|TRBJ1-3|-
TGTGCCAGCAGCCGCGGGACCGGGCTTGGAAACACCATATATTTT
CASSRGTGLGNTIYF
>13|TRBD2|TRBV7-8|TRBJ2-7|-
TGTGCCAGCGAAGCGGGAGTAGGTACCGAGCAGTACTTC
CASEAGVGTEQYF
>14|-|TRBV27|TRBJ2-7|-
TGTGCCAGCAGTTTACTCCAGCCTGACTACGAGCAGTACTTC
CASSLLQPDYEQYF
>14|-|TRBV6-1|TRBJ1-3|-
TGTGCCAGCAGTGAACTGTCCTCTGGAAACACCATATATTTT
CASSELSSGNTIYF
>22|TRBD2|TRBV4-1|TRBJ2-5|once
TGCGCCAGCAGCCATCAGGGACTAGCGGGAGGGGTCCCGATACCAATACAAGAGACCCAGTACTTC
CASSHQGLAGGVPIPIQETQYF
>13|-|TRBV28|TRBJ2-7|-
TGTGCCAGCAGTTTATTCGACAGGTACGAGCAGTACTTC
CASSLFDRYEQYF
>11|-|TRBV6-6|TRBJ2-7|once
TGTGCCAGCAGTACAATGGGCGAGCAGTACTTC
CASSTMGEQYF
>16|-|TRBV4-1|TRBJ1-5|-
TGCGCCAGCAGCCAAGATATGCGGGGTCTTGGGCAGCCCCAGCATTTT
CASSQDMRGLGQPQHF
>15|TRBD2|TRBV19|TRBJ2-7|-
TGTGCCAGTAGTTTAGCGGGAGGACTTTCCTACGAGCAGTACTTC
CASSLAGGLSYEQYF
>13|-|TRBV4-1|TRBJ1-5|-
TGCGCCAGCAGCCTCGCACTAAATCAGCCCCAGCATTTT
CASSLALNQPQHF
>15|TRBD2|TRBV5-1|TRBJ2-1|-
TGCGCCAGCAGCTTAAGCGGGGGCTCCTACAATGAGCAGTTCTTC
CASSLSGGSYNEQFF
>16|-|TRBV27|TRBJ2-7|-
TGTGCCAGCAGTTTCGCCTCTGGGGACACTTCCTACGAGCAGTACTTC
CASSFASGDTSYEQYF
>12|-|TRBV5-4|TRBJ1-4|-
TGTGCCAGCAGCGATAGTAGGGGAAAACTGTTTTTT
CASSDSRGKLFF
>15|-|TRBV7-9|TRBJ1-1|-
TGTGCCAGCAGCTTAGCGGCAAGGGAGGACACTGAAGCTTTCTTT
CASSLAAREDTEAFF
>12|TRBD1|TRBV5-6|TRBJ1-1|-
TGTGCCAGCAGAACAGGGGGCATTGAAGCTTTCTTT
CASRTGGIEAFF
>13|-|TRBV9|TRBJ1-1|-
TGTGCCAGCAGCGTAGGGATGAACACTGAAGCTTTCTTT
CASSVGMNTEAFF
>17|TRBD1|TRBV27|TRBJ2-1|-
TGTGCCAGCAGTTTATCACTCGGGACAGGGGAAGGTTGGTACCAGTTCTTC
CASSLSLGTGEGWYQFF
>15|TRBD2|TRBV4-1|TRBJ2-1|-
TGCGCCAGCAGCCAAGATCCGGGAGGGCCTGGTGAGCAGTTCTTC
CASSQDPGGPGEQFF
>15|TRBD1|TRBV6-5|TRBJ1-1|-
TGTGCCAGCAGCCGACCGGACAGGGGGAACACTGAAGCTTTCTTT
CASSRPDRGNTEAFF
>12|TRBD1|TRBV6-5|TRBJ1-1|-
TGTGCCAGCAGTTCAGGGGGCCTTGAAGCTTTCTTT
CASSSGGLEAFF
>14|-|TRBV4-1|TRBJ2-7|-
TGCGCCAGCAAAGGGGGAGGCAACTCCTACGAGCAGTACTTC
CASKGGGNSYEQYF
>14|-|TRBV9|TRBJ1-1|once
TGTGCCAGCAGCGTAGAAGGTGAGGGGACTGAAGCTTTCTTT
CASSVEGEGTEAFF
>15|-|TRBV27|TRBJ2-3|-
TGTGCCAGCAGTTTATCGTACAGTATCACAGATACGCAGTATTTT
CASSLSYSITDTQYF
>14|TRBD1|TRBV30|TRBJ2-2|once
TGTGCCTGGAGTGGGACAGGTGGAACCGGGGAGCTGTTTTTT
CAWSGTGGTGELFF
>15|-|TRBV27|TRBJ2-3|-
TGTGCCAGCAGTTTATCAGGGGGTGGCACAGATACGCAGTATTTT
CASSLSGGGTDTQYF
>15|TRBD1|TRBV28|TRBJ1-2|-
TGTGCCAGCAGTCCATGGGGGACAGGGTGGAATGGCTACACCTTC
CASSPWGTGWNGYTF
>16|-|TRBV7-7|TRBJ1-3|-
TGTGCCAGCAGCTTAAAAGGACAGAGCTCTGGAAACACCATATATTTT
CASSLKGQSSGNTIYF
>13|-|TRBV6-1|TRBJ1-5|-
TGTGCCAGCAGCCGGGTCGTTAATCAGCCCCAGCATTTT
CASSRVVNQPQHF